Listed below are T cell receptor beta chains from one sample, sequenced in a study of blood T cell repertoires in COVID-19. Using immunoSEQ multiplex PCR, the repertoire was profiled, and TCRdb retains in-frame clones only, with some absent. The table has around 200,000 clones, around 85% seen once; the top ten hold roughly 5%. The sequencing input was peripheral blood. The receptors shown here come from a human donor in a cohort sampled during active COVID-19. The conserved cysteine and the conserved F or W are not part of the CDR3 here. Fields, in order: D gene, V gene, J gene, CDR3 protein. The D gene is left open where the match is weak.

>NA|TRBV5-1|TRBJ1-3
ASSLIGGVGGNTIY
>TRBD1|TRBV6-5|TRBJ1-3
ASSYGQGRSGNTIY
>TRBD1|TRBV28|TRBJ2-1
ASSPHRGKYNEQF
>NA|TRBV6-5|TRBJ1-2
ASSYSADYYGYT
>NA|TRBV5-8|TRBJ1-5
ASSLGARGNQPQH
>TRBD2|TRBV7-2|TRBJ2-1
ASSLRGSVSSYNEQF
>TRBD1|TRBV7-2|TRBJ1-1
ASSYRGSNTEAF
>TRBD1|TRBV2|TRBJ2-7
ASRSQGAGEQY
>NA|TRBV6-2/TRBV6-3|TRBJ2-7
ASSQSYEQY
>TRBD1|TRBV18|TRBJ2-7
ASSWGGQGSYEQY
>NA|TRBV19|TRBJ1-2
ASSDTGKLYGYT
>TRBD1|TRBV9|TRBJ2-1
ASQGQETYNEQF
>NA|TRBV27|TRBJ1-1
ASSRQELNTEAF
>TRBD1|TRBV4-1|TRBJ2-1
ASSQGTGAYNEQF
>NA|TRBV14|TRBJ2-3
ASSQDLGGTQY
>TRBD2|TRBV18|TRBJ2-1
ASSRLADNEQF
>TRBD2|TRBV27|TRBJ2-3
ASRLAGGRGDTQY
>NA|TRBV9|TRBJ1-3
ASSVGSQGNTIY
>TRBD1|TRBV28|TRBJ2-7
ASSFISGTGNSYEQY
>NA|TRBV28|TRBJ1-2
ASGGAGGYT
>TRBD2|TRBV9|TRBJ2-2
ASSAGTSGRYNTGELF
>TRBD1|TRBV5-1|TRBJ2-7
ASSEGQGPYEQY
>NA|TRBV12-3/TRBV12-4|TRBJ1-5
ASSSGGNQPQH
>TRBD1|TRBV3-1/TRBV3-2|TRBJ1-1
ASSQDTDRVFGNTEAF
>TRBD2|TRBV5-4|TRBJ2-7
ASSLGLAESSYEQY
>TRBD2|TRBV5-1|TRBJ2-1
ASSLALAGNNEQF
>TRBD2|TRBV13|TRBJ2-1
ASSPGLPAGGPNEQF
>NA|TRBV9|TRBJ2-5
ASSVGILGSWETQY
>NA|TRBV6-6|TRBJ2-6
ASSYLRDSGANVLT
>NA|TRBV4-1|TRBJ1-2
ASTQSGRGPERGYT
>TRBD2|TRBV5-3|TRBJ2-1
ARSLDQREFLRSYNEQF
>NA|TRBV7-9|TRBJ2-7
ASSSFTGSYEQY
>TRBD2|TRBV7-2|TRBJ2-7
ASSPSGSGDYEQY
>TRBD1|TRBV28|TRBJ1-6
ASSLRDRFNSPLH
>NA|TRBV19|TRBJ2-2
ASSIGAGTNTGELF
>NA|TRBV7-9|TRBJ1-1
ASSLDGWGDEAF
>NA|TRBV5-1|TRBJ1-2
ASSPREANYGYT
>NA|TRBV27|TRBJ2-5
ASSLGAQETQY
>TRBD2|TRBV5-1|TRBJ2-5
ASSLAGLAGGVLQTQY
>NA|TRBV6-5|TRBJ1-6
ASSYGAGRNSPLH
>TRBD1|TRBV30|TRBJ1-1
AWSTTGGTEAF
>NA|TRBV7-9|TRBJ1-2
ASSRRDSPNYGYT